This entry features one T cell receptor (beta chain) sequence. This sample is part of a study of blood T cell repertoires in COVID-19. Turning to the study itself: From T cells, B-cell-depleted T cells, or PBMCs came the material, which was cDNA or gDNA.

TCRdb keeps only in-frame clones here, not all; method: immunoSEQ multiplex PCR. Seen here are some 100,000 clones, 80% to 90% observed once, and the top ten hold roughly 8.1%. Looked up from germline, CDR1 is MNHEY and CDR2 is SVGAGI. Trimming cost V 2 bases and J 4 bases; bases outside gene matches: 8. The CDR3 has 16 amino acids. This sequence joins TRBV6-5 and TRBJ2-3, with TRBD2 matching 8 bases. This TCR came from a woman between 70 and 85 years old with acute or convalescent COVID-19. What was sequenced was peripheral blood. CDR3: CASSYDVSGGSDTQYF. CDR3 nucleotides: TGTGCCAGCAGTTACGACGTTTCGGGGGGGTCAGATACGCAGTATTTT.